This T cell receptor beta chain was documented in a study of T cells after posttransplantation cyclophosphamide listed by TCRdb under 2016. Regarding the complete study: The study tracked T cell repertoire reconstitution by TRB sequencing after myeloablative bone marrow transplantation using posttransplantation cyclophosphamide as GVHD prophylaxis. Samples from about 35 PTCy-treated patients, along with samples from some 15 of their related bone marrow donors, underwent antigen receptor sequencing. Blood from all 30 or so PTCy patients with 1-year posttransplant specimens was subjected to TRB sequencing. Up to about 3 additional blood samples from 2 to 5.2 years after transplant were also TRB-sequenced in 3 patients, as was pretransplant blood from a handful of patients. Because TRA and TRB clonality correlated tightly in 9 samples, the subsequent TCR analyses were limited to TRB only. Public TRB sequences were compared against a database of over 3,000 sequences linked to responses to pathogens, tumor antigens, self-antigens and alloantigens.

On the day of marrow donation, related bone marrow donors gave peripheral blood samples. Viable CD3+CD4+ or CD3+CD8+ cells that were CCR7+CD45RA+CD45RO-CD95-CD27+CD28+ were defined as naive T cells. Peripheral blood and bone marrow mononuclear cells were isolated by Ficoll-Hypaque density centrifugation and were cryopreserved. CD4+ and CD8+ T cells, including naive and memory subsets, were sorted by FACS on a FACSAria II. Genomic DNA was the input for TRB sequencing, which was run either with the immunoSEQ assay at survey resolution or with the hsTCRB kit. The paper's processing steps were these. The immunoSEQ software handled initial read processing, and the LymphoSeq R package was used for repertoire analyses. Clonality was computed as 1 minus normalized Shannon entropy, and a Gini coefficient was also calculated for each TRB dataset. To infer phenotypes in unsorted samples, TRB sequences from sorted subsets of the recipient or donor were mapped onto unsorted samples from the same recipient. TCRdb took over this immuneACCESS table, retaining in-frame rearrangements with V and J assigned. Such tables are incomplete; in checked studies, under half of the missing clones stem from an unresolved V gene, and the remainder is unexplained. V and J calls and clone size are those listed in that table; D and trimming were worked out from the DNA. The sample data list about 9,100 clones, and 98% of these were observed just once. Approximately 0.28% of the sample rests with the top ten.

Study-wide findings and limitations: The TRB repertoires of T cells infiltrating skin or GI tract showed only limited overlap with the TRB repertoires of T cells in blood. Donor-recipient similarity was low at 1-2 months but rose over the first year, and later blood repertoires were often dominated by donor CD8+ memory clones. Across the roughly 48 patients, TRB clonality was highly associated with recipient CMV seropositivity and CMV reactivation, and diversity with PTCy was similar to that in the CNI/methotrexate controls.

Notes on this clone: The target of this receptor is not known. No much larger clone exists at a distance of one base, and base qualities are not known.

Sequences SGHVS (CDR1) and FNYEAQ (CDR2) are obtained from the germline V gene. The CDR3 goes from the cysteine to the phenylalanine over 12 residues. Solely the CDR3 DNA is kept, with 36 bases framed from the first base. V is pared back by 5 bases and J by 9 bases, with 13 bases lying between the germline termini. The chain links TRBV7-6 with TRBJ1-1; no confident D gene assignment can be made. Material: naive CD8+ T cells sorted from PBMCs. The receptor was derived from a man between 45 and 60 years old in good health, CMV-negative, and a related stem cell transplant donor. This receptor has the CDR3 CASSPNLVQAFF. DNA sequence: TGTGCCAGCAGCCCGAACTTGGTTCAAGCTTTCTTT. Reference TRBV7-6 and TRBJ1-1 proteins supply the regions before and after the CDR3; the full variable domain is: GAGVSQSPRYKVTKRGQDVALRCDPISGHVSLYWYRQALGQGPEFLTYFNYEAQQDKSGLPNDRFSAERPEGSISTLTIQRTEQRDSAMYRCASSPNLVQAFFGQGTRLTVV.